This TCR beta chain was sequenced in a study of shared clonotypes between healthy human individuals. Study-wide results and caveats: Clonotypes not shared had lower generation probabilities than those common to all four donors.

The authors divided CD4+ cells into CD45RA+ naive and CD45RA-negative memory subsets. Points on this clone: Antigen: not known.

Trimming stripped 1 base from V and 5 bases from J, with 8 bases between. The CDR3 totals 13 residues. The V gene's germline CDR1 is SGHTA and CDR2 FQGNSA. The method was immunoSEQ multiplex PCR; TCRdb's version includes in-frame clones alone and lacks a portion of them. Among 2 million or so clones listed, 85% to 95% were seen once. V and J are TRBV7-2 and TRBJ2-5; D gene unclear. The specimen sequenced was naive CD4+ T cells sorted from blood. Subset defined: CD45RA+ positively selected. This TCR was sampled from a man between 18 and 35 years old in good health. In DNA, the CDR3 is TGTGCCAGCAGCTTAGTTTTAGGGGAGACCCAGTACTTC. Its protein product is CASSLVLGETQYF.